The 31 T cell receptor beta chains reported below all come from one sample, sequenced in a study of cytomegalovirus exposure and HLA in healthy donors. The repertoire was sequenced with immunoSEQ multiplex PCR; TCRdb's copy has only in-frame clones and lacks some. The data contain about 68,000 clones, about 90% of them seen just once; the ten biggest clones take up about 3%. The sample comprised PBMCs. The receptors were gathered from a man aged 18 to 30 in good health and CMV-seronegative.

The rearrangement joins TRBV10-3 to TRBJ2-1, with TRBD2 matching over 9 bases. Unmatched junction bases numbered 14, after V lost 11 bases and J lost 0 bases. The germline CDR1 and CDR2 sequences are ENHRY and SYGVKD. The CDR3 consists of 17 residues. The CDR3 sequence: CAAQGRPSGDSYNEQFF. For the CDR3, the DNA is TGTGCCGCCCAAGGTCGGCCTAGCGGGGACTCCTACAATGAGCAGTTCTTC.

The gene calls are TRBV21-1 and TRBJ2-7; no check of the table's D call, TRBD1, against the DNA was made. TRBV21-1 constitutes a pseudogene. The CDR3 spans 12 residues. CDR3 DNA sequence: TGTGCCAGCAGCAAAGCAGGGGGCGAGCAGTACTTC. This translates into CASSKAGGEQYF.

V usage is TRBV20-1 and J usage is TRBJ1-1; D is unclear. There are 11 residues in the CDR3. CDR1 and CDR2 (germline): DFQATT, SNEGSKA (reference sequence). The ends were cut back, 1 base at V and 7 bases at J, with 7 bases in the middle. CDR3 in DNA: TGCAGTGCTAGAGGGCCTTTTGAAGCTTTCTTT. Its translation is CSARGPFEAFF.

The rearrangement joins TRBV28 to TRBJ1-2; TRBD1 aligns across 7 bases. Trimming removed 6 bases from V and 8 bases from J; junction bases left unmatched: 12. CDR1 and CDR2 from the germline V gene are MDHEN and SYDVKM. The CDR3 has 14 amino acids. The CDR3 protein is CASRLPGAGGGYTF. The CDR3 bases are TGTGCCAGCAGGTTACCCGGGGCAGGGGGAGGCTACACCTTC.

This chain connects TRBV18 to TRBJ1-2, with TRBD1 as a possible D gene (6 bases). This CDR3 spans 16 amino acids. In germline, CDR1 is KGHSH, CDR2 LQKENI. V was shortened by 4 bases and J by 3 bases, with 18 bases between the two germline ends. CDR3 region: CASSLMDSSIDYGYTF. The CDR3 coding sequence is TGTGCCAGCTCACTTATGGACAGTTCGATCGACTATGGCTACACCTTC.

The V call is TRBV5-4, the J call TRBJ2-3; weak D call: TRBD2 (6 bases). Trimming took off 4 bases at V and 2 bases at J, with 17 bases between the two ends. Germline loops: CDR1 SGHNT, CDR2 YYREEE (reference sequence). CDR3 size: 16 residues. In nucleotides, the CDR3 is TGTGCCAGCAGCCTGTTGAGCGGAGGGTTCACAGATACGCAGTATTTT. It is translated as CASSLLSGGFTDTQYF.

The chain links TRBV4-3 to TRBJ2-3, with D hard to call. The CDR3 is 13 residues long. CDR1 is LGHNA, CDR2 YSLEER, per germline. The V gene lost 0 bases and the J gene lost 6 bases, with 7 bases spanning the gap. CDR3 sequence reads: CASSQDRRDTQYF. CDR3 sequence (DNA): TGCGCCAGCAGCCAAGATAGGCGGGATACGCAGTATTTT.

The chain couples TRBV6-1 to TRBJ2-4; 9 bases align to TRBD1. The germline CDR1 and CDR2 sequences are MNHNS and SASEGT. Trimming removed 8 bases from V and 1 base from J; junction bases left unmatched: 3. This CDR3 is 14 amino acids long. CDR3 sequence (DNA): TGTGCCAGCGAGGGGACAGGGGCCAAAAACATTCAGTACTTC. Translation gives CASEGTGAKNIQYF.

This chain joins TRBV6-4 and TRBJ2-2, with D tentatively TRBD1 (6 bases). The germline V and J ends were trimmed by 4 bases and 7 bases, with 13 bases remaining between them. Germline V gene lookup returns CDR1 MRHNA and CDR2 SNTAGT. The CDR3 has 14 residues. As DNA, the CDR3 is TGTGCCAGCAGTGTGGGGCAGGGGATCGGGGAGCTGTTTTTT. Translated: CASSVGQGIGELFF.

The gene calls are TRBV7-3 and TRBJ2-3; D not resolved. This CDR3 contains 14 residues. V was trimmed by 3 bases and J by 3 bases, leaving 10 bases between them. Germline loops: CDR1 SGHTA, CDR2 FQGTGA. CDR3 DNA: TGTGCCAGCAGCTTTTTTAAGCAAACAGATACGCAGTATTTT. It yields the protein CASSFFKQTDTQYF.

In this sample, this clone turned up once. V is TRBV6-1 and J is TRBJ1-5, with D perhaps TRBD1 (6 bases). The length of the CDR3 is 14 residues. In germline, CDR1 is MNHNS, CDR2 SASEGT. V lost 1 base and J 7 bases, leaving 11 bases between the germline ends. The chain's CDR3 is CASSEGGGHQPQHF. CDR3 nucleotides: TGTGCCAGCAGTGAAGGGGGGGGGCACCAGCCCCAGCATTTT.

The chain links TRBV30 to TRBJ1-2, with 9 bases lining up with TRBD1. The CDR3 totals 13 residues. V lost 3 bases and J lost 7; bases outside the gene matches: 6. In germline, CDR1 is GTSNPN, CDR2 SVGIG (reference sequence). CDR3 sequence reads: CAWSTGTGLGYTF. The CDR3 bases are TGTGCCTGGAGCACTGGGACAGGGCTTGGCTACACCTTC.

The CDR3 loop reads CASSLWLSSDNEKLFF. The CDR3 nucleotides are TGTGCCAGCAGTTTGTGGCTCTCGAGCGATAATGAAAAACTGTTTTTT. The chain links TRBV28 to TRBJ1-4; no definite D call. V was trimmed by 3 bases and J by 4 bases, leaving 15 bases between them. Per the germline V gene, CDR1 is MDHEN and CDR2 is SYDVKM. The length of the CDR3 is 16 residues. The complete variable domain, with remaining parts taken from reference TRBV28 and TRBJ1-4, reads DVKVTQSSRYLVKRTGEKVFLECVQDMDHENMFWYRQDPGLGLRLIYFSYDVKMKEKGDIPEGYSVSREKKERFSLILESASTNQTSMYLCASSLWLSSDNEKLFFGSGTQLSVL.

This chain links TRBV4-1 with TRBJ2-5, with TRBD2 identical over 9 bases. The CDR3 contains 19 residues. CDR1 and CDR2 from the germline V gene are MGHRA and YSYEKL. J was trimmed by 3 bases and V by 0 bases; bases with no gene match: 14. The CDR3 DNA reads TGCGCCAGCAGCCAAGAGCGGGCTAGCGGGAAGGTTGGAGAAGAGACCCAGTACTTC. Encoded protein: CASSQERASGKVGEETQYF.

The chain joins TRBV5-1 to TRBJ1-1; 7 bases match TRBD1. CDR1 and CDR2 from the germline V gene are SGHRS and YFSETQ. Trimming took 7 bases from V and 0 from J; bases not matched to a gene: 9. The CDR3 runs 15 residues. CDR3 DNA: TGCGCCAGCCGCCGGGAGGGGACAGTGAACACTGAAGCTTTCTTT. Amino acid sequence: CASRREGTVNTEAFF.

The V gene is TRBV27, the J gene TRBJ2-7; TRBD1 aligns across 10 bases. The V gene end was trimmed by 6 bases and the J gene end by 4 bases; junction bases not matched to a gene: 6. The CDR3 runs 14 residues. CDR1 and CDR2 (germline): MNHEY, SMNVEV (reference sequence). The CDR3 protein is CASRRGQGSYEQYF. In DNA form, the CDR3 reads TGTGCCAGCAGGAGGGGACAGGGGAGTTACGAGCAGTACTTC.

The rearrangement links TRBV4-3 to TRBJ2-5; 7 bases are a match to TRBD1. Per the germline V gene, CDR1 is LGHNA and CDR2 is YSLEER. The J segment lost 5 bases and the V segment lost 2 bases, leaving 11 bases of the junction unmatched. The length of the CDR3 is 16 residues. CDR3 coding DNA: TGCGCCAGCAGCCAACTCTTCCCAGGGGGTGGGGAGACCCAGTACTTC. This encodes CASSQLFPGGGETQYF.

The rearrangement joins TRBV7-2 to TRBJ2-7; 9 bases are shared with TRBD1. Germline trimming cut 5 bases from V and 5 bases from J; bases unmatched to any gene: 7. The CDR3 length is 14 residues. Germline V gives CDR1 SGHTA, CDR2 FQGNSA. CDR3 nucleotide sequence: TGTGCCAGCAGCCGGGGACAGGGCCAAGACGAGCAGTACTTC. It specifies CASSRGQGQDEQYF.

The rearrangement links TRBV11-2 to TRBJ1-1; tentatively, D is TRBD1 (6 bases). This CDR3 contains 15 residues. With 6 bases removed from V and 8 bases from J, the gap between germline ends came to 22 bases. Germline V gives CDR1 SGHAT, CDR2 FQNNGV. This chain's CDR3 is CASRPAARGYPEAFF. The CDR3 nucleotides are TGTGCCAGCAGACCTGCCGCCAGGGGCTACCCGGAAGCTTTCTTT. The full variable domain, in which reference TRBV11-2 and TRBJ1-1 provide the parts outside the CDR3, is EAGVAQSPRYKIIEKRQSVAFWCNPISGHATLYWYQQILGQGPKLLIQFQNNGVVDDSQLPKDRFSAERLKGVDSTLKIQPAKLEDSAVYLCASRPAARGYPEAFFGQGTRLTVV.

With regard to this clone: This CDR3 is also generated by other DNA sequences in the sample. The chain uses TRBV29-1 and TRBJ2-1; 8 bases are a match to TRBD2. CDR3 length: 17 amino acids. V shed 4 bases, J shed 7 bases, and the junction held 18 bases outside the gene matches. The V gene's germline CDR1 is SQVTM and CDR2 ANQGSEA. CDR3 in amino acids: CSVAGGFSGERTNEQFF. The CDR3 region has the DNA TGCAGCGTTGCGGGGGGGTTCTCTGGAGAGAGAACAAATGAGCAGTTCTTC.

The chain employs TRBV28 and TRBJ2-3, with a possible D match to TRBD2 (5 bases). Trimming removed 6 bases from V and 0 bases from J, with 7 bases in between. This CDR3 is 13 amino acids long. Germline V gives CDR1 MDHEN, CDR2 SYDVKM. For the CDR3, the DNA is TGTGCCAGCAGAGCGGAGAGCACAGATACGCAGTATTTT. Amino acid sequence: CASRAESTDTQYF.

V is TRBV4-3 and J is TRBJ2-4, with 7 bases that match TRBD1. Per the germline V gene, CDR1 is LGHNA and CDR2 is YSLEER. With 0 bases clipped from V and 0 bases from J, the junction kept 14 bases outside the gene matches. The CDR3 is 20 residues long. CDR3 residues: CASSQDQGQGVDSAKNIQYF. CDR3 bases: TGCGCCAGCAGCCAAGATCAAGGTCAGGGGGTGGACTCAGCCAAAAACATTCAGTACTTC.

The table lists this clone with a count of one. The V and J genes are TRBV5-1 and TRBJ1-2, with D perhaps TRBD1 (5 bases). Trimming shortened V by 4 bases and J by 1 base, and 11 bases separated the two germline ends. The CDR3 runs 14 residues. Germline V gives CDR1 SGHRS, CDR2 YFSETQ. CDR3 in amino acids: CASSATAINYGYTF. The DNA for the CDR3 is TGCGCCAGCAGCGCGACAGCTATTAACTATGGCTACACCTTC. Filled out from reference TRBV5-1 and TRBJ1-2, the complete variable domain reads KAGVTQTPRYLIKTRGQQVTLSCSPISGHRSVSWYQQTPGQGLQFLFEYFSETQRNKGNFPGRFSGRQFSNSRSEMNVSTLELGDSALYLCASSATAINYGYTFGSGTRLTVV.

This sequence joins TRBV28 and TRBJ1-2, with D uncertain. This CDR3 region has 13 residues. Germline CDR1 and CDR2: MDHEN and SYDVKM. Between the trimmed V and J ends, which lost 5 bases and 3 bases, there was a span of 10 bases. The DNA of the CDR3 is TGTGCCAGCAGTGTCCGGGAGCACTATGGCTACACCTTC. Its protein is CASSVREHYGYTF.

This clone was seen just once. The chain uses TRBV5-4 and TRBJ2-7; 7 nucleotides align to TRBD2. V dropped 0 bases and J dropped 2; count of bases not matched to a gene: 2. This CDR3 contains 14 residues. Per germline, CDR1 SGHNT and CDR2 YYREEE (reference sequence). The CDR3 region has the DNA TGTGCCAGCAGCTTGGACCTAGCGGCCTACGAGCAGTACTTC. Translating gives CASSLDLAAYEQYF.

V usage is TRBV19 and J usage is TRBJ1-4; tentatively, D is TRBD1 (5 bases). V lost 7 bases and J 4 bases, leaving 10 bases between the germline ends. Germline-derived CDR1 and CDR2 are LNHDA and SQIVND (reference sequence). The CDR3 consists of 13 residues. The CDR3 loop reads CASMGQINEKLFF. CDR3 nucleotides: TGTGCCAGTATGGGGCAGATTAATGAAAAACTGTTTTTT.

The V call is TRBV28, the J call TRBJ2-7; TRBD2 matches at 7 bases. The CDR3 is 15 residues long. Germline V gene data show CDR1 as MDHEN and CDR2 as SYDVKM. V gave up 6 bases and J gave up 4 bases; unmatched junction bases: 12. The CDR3 loop reads CASSRAGLGLYEQYF. CDR3 in DNA: TGTGCCAGCAGCCGAGCGGGGCTAGGGCTATACGAGCAGTACTTC.

This clone turned up a few times. This chain connects TRBV11-2 to TRBJ2-7; tentatively, D is TRBD1 (6 bases). Germline-derived CDR1 and CDR2 are SGHAT and FQNNGV. V was cut by 2 bases and J by 2 bases, with 7 bases left in between. The length of the CDR3 is 13 residues. The CDR3 reads CASSLQGTYEQYF. The CDR3, as DNA: TGTGCCAGCAGCTTACAGGGGACCTACGAGCAGTACTTC.

This clone was detected only once. This chain uses TRBV21-1 with TRBJ2-2; the table's D call of TRBD2 was not tested on the DNA. TRBV21-1 is recorded as a pseudogene. The CDR3 consists of 17 residues. CDR3 in DNA: TGTGCCAGCAGCTTCCCTCCGGGACTTACGAACACCGGGGAGCTGTTTTTT. Translated, it gives CASSFPPGLTNTGELFF.

The gene calls are TRBV6-1 and TRBJ2-1; TRBD2 matches at 9 bases. Germline V gene sequence: CDR1 MNHNS, CDR2 SASEGT. The CDR3 contains 16 residues. J was trimmed by 7 bases and V by 4 bases; bases with no gene match: 11. CDR3 amino acids: CASSAAGREGRNEQFF. The CDR3 region has the DNA TGTGCCAGCAGTGCCGCTGGGCGGGAGGGCCGAAATGAGCAGTTCTTC.

This clone has a handful of counts. This sequence joins TRBV5-1 and TRBJ2-5; the D is unclear. The CDR3 totals 15 residues. V was clipped by 6 bases and J by 4 bases, with 19 bases between them. CDR1 is SGHRS, CDR2 YFSETQ, per germline. The CDR3 reads CASTFDVSPGETQYF. DNA for the CDR3: TGCGCCAGCACATTTGATGTGTCCCCAGGAGAGACCCAGTACTTC.